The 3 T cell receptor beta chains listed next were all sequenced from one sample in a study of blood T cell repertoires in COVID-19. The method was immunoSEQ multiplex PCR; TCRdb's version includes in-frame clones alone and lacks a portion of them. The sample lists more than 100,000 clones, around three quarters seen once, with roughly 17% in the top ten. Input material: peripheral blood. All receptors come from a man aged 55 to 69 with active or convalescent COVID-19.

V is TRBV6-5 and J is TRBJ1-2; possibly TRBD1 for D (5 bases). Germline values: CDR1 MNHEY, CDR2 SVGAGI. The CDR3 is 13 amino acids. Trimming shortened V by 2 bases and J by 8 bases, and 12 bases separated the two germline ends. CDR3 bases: TGTGCCAGCAGTTACGGCAGGGACTTGGGCTACACCTTC. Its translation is CASSYGRDLGYTF.

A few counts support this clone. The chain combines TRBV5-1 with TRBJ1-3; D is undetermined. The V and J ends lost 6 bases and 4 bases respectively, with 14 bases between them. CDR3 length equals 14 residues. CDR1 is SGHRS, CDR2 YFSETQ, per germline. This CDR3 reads CASTSSGWGNTIYF. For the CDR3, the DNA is TGCGCCAGCACCTCCTCGGGGTGGGGAAACACCATATATTTT.

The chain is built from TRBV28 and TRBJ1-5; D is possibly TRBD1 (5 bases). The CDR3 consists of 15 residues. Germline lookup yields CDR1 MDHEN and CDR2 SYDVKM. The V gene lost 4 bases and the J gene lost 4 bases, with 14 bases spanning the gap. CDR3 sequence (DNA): TGTGCCAGCAGTTCCTGGGGGGGAGGTAATCAGCCCCAGCATTTT. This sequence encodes CASSSWGGGNQPQHF. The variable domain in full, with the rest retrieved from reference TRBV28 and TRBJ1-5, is DVKVTQSSRYLVKRTGEKVFLECVQDMDHENMFWYRQDPGLGLRLIYFSYDVKMKEKGDIPEGYSVSREKKERFSLILESASTNQTSMYLCASSSWGGGNQPQHFGDGTRLSIL.